Below, 8 T cell receptor beta chains from the same sample are listed, as sequenced in a study of blood T cell repertoires in COVID-19. Sequencing was performed with immunoSEQ multiplex PCR; in TCRdb, only in-frame clones are kept and a portion is missing. The table has tens of thousands of clones, roughly 80% seen once. The sequencing input was peripheral blood. Receptors were obtained from a woman older than 75 with acute or convalescent COVID-19.

The chain uses TRBV5-1 and TRBJ1-2; TRBD1 aligns across 8 bases. J was trimmed by 8 bases and V by 4 bases; bases with no gene match: 7. The germline V gene encodes CDR1 SGHRS and CDR2 YFSETQ. This CDR3 comprises 13 residues. CDR3 protein: CASSPQDRDGYTF. The CDR3 DNA follows: TGCGCCAGCAGCCCTCAGGACAGGGACGGCTACACCTTC.

The chain uses TRBV7-8 and TRBJ2-5; D is possibly TRBD2 (6 bases). Trimming took 3 bases from V and 7 from J, leaving 18 bases between them. The germline V gene has CDR1 SGHVS and CDR2 FQNEAQ. CDR3 length: 15 residues. The CDR3 sequence: CASSFTEGPRWTQYF. The CDR3 DNA follows: TGTGCCAGCAGCTTTACGGAGGGACCGAGGTGGACCCAGTACTTC.

The chain is built from TRBV5-4 and TRBJ2-7, with D possibly being TRBD2 (6 bases). Trimming shortened V by 0 bases and J by 5 bases, and 9 bases separated the two germline ends. The CDR3 has 13 residues. The V gene's germline CDR1 is SGHNT and CDR2 YYREEE (reference sequence). The CDR3, as DNA: TGTGCCAGCAGCTTGGCCGGGAGCAACGAGCAGTACTTC. Translated: CASSLAGSNEQYF.

The V gene is TRBV14, the J gene TRBJ2-2; 12 bases match TRBD2. The junction had 5 bases not matched to a gene; V was cut back by 4 bases and J by 5 bases. The CDR3 sequence is 16 residues long. Germline values: CDR1 SGHDN, CDR2 FVKESK. The CDR3 is CASSLLAGGGTGELFF. The CDR3 DNA sequence: TGTGCCAGCAGCCTACTAGCGGGAGGTGGGACCGGGGAGCTGTTTTTT.

The rearrangement joins TRBV5-1 to TRBJ2-3, with 10 bases identical to TRBD2. Germline-derived CDR1 and CDR2 are SGHRS and YFSETQ. V was pared by 5 bases and J by 1 base, with 4 bases of the junction left unmatched. This CDR3 is built from 15 residues. In DNA, the CDR3 is TGCGCCAGCAGAAAAGCGGGAGGGGGCACAGATACGCAGTATTTT. This codes for CASRKAGGGTDTQYF. Supplemented by reference TRBV5-1 and TRBJ2-3, the full variable domain reads KAGVTQTPRYLIKTRGQQVTLSCSPISGHRSVSWYQQTPGQGLQFLFEYFSETQRNKGNFPGRFSGRQFSNSRSEMNVSTLELGDSALYLCASRKAGGGTDTQYFGPGTRLTVL.

The J gene is TRBJ2-7, the V gene TRBV4-1; possibly TRBD1 for D (5 bases). CDR1 and CDR2 (germline): MGHRA, YSYEKL. V lost 0 bases to trimming and J lost 5 bases, with 17 bases between them. The CDR3 runs to 16 residues. The DNA for the CDR3 is TGCGCCAGCAGCCAAGACGACCGGCAGGGTTACAACGAGCAGTACTTC. Residues: CASSQDDRQGYNEQYF.

The CDR3 sequence is CASTRTSGPYNEQFF. The CDR3, as DNA: TGTGCCAGCACCAGGACTAGCGGGCCGTACAATGAGCAGTTCTTC. This chain connects TRBV7-6 to TRBJ2-1; 11 bases agree with TRBD2. The CDR3 has 15 amino acids. With 7 bases clipped from V and 4 bases from J, the junction kept 6 bases outside the gene matches. The V gene's germline CDR1 is SGHVS and CDR2 FNYEAQ.

The rearrangement joins TRBV5-1 to TRBJ1-1; D perhaps matches TRBD1 (6 bases). This CDR3 region has 16 residues. Germline-derived CDR1 and CDR2 are SGHRS and YFSETQ. The V and J ends lost 4 bases and 0 bases respectively, with 16 bases between them. CDR3 sequence: CASSLRGGAMNTEAFF. CDR3 in DNA: TGCGCCAGCAGCCTGCGGGGGGGCGCAATGAACACTGAAGCTTTCTTT.